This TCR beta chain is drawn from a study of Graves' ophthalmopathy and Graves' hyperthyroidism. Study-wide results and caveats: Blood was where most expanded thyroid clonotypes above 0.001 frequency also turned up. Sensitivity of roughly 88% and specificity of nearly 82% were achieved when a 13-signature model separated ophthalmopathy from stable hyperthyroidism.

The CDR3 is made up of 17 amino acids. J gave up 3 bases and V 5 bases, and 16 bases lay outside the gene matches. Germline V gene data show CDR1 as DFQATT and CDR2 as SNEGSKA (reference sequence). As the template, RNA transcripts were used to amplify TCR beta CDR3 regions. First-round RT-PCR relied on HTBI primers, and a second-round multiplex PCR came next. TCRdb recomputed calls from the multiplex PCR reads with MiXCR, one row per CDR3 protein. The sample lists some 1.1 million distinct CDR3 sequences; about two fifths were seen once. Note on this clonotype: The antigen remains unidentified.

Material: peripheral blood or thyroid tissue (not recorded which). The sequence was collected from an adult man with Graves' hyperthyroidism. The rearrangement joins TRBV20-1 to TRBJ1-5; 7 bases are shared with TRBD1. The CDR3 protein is CSASTGDAVSVNQPQHF. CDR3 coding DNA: TGCAGTGCTTCTACAGGGGATGCAGTAAGTGTCAATCAGCCCCAGCATTTT.